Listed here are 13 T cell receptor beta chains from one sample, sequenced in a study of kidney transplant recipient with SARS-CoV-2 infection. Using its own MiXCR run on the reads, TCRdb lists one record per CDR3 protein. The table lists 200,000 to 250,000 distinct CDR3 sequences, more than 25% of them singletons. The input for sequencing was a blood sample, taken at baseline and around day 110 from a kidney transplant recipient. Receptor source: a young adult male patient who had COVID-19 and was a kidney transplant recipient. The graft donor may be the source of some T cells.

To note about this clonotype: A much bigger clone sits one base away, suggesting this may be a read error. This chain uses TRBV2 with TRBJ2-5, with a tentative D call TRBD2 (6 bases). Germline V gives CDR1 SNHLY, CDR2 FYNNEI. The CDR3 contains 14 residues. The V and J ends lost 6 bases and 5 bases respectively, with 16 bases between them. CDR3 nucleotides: TGTGCCAGCAGGCGGGATGATCTGTGGGAGACCCAGTACTTC. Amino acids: CASRRDDLWETQYF.

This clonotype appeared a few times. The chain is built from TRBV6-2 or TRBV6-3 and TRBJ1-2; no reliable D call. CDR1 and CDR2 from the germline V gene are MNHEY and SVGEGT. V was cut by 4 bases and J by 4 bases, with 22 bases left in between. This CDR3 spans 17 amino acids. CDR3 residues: CASSCLVCIGKTYGYTF. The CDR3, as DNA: TGTGCCAGCAGTTGCCTGGTCTGCATCGGAAAGACCTATGGCTACACCTTC.

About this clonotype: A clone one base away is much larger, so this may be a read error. In DNA, the CDR3 is TGTGCCAGCAGTGTTACCCTGGAACGTAGAAAGACCTATGGCTACACCTTC. Translating gives CASSVTLERRKTYGYTF. The chain links TRBV6-5 to TRBJ1-2; D remains ambiguous. The ends were cut back, 5 bases at V and 4 bases at J, with 23 bases in the middle. Looked up from germline, CDR1 is MNHEY and CDR2 is SVGAGI. The CDR3 loop spans 17 amino acids.

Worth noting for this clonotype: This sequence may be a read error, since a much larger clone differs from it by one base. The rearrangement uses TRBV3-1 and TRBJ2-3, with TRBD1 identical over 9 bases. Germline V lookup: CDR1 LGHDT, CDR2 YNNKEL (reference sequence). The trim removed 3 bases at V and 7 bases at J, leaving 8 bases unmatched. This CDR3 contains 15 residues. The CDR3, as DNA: TGTGCCAGCAGCCAGGCCCCGGGACAGGGTCATACGCAGTATTTT. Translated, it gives CASSQAPGQGHTQYF.

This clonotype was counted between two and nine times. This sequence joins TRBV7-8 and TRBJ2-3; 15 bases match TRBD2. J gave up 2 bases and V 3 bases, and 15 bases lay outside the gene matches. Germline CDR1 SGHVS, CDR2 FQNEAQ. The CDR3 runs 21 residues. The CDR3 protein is CASSLWPPGTSGRRLTDTQYF. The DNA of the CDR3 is TGTGCCAGCAGCTTGTGGCCCCCCGGGACTAGCGGGAGGAGGCTCACAGATACGCAGTATTTT.

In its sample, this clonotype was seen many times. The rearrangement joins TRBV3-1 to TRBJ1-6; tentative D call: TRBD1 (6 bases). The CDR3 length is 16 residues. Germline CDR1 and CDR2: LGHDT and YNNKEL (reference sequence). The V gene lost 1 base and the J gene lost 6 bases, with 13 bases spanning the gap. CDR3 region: CASSQAQGFSNSPLHF. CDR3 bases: TGTGCCAGCAGCCAAGCCCAGGGGTTTAGTAATTCACCCCTCCACTTT.

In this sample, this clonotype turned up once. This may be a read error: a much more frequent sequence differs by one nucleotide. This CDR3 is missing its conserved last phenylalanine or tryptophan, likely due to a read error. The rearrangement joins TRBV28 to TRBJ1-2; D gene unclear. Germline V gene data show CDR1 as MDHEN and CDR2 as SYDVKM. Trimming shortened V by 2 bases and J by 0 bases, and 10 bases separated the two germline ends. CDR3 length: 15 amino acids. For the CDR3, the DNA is TGTGCCAGCAGTTTAAGCCCTGTGGCTAACTATGGCTACACCCTC. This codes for CASSLSPVANYGYTL.

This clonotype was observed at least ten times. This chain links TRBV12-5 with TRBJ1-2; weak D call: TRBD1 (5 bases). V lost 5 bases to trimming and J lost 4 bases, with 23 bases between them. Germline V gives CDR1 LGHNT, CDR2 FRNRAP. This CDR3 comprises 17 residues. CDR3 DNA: TGTGCTAGTGGTCCTACCGTTTTGCAGGGAAAGACCTATGGCTACACCTTC. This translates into CASGPTVLQGKTYGYTF.

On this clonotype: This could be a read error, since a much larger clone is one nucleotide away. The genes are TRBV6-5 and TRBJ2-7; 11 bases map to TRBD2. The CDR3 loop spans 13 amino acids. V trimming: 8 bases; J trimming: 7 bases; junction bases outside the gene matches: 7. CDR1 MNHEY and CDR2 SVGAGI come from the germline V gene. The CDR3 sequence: CASGYGTSGEQYF. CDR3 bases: TGTGCCAGCGGGTACGGGACTAGCGGTGAGCAGTACTTC.

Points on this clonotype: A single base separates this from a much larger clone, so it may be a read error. CDR3 DNA sequence: TGTGCCAGCAGCTTAACTAAAATAGGGTCATCAAACACTGAAGCTTTCTTT. Protein product: CASSLTKIGSSNTEAFF. The chain uses TRBV7-3 and TRBJ1-1, with unresolved D. Germline CDR1 and CDR2: SGHTA and FQGTGA. Trimming pared 0 bases from V and 2 bases from J, leaving 16 bases between. The CDR3 extends over 17 amino acids.

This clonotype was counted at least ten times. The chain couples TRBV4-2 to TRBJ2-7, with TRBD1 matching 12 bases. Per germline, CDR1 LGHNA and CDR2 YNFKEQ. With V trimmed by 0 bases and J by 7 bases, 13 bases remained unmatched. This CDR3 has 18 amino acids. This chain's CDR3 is CASSQDGTGTGGDGEQYF. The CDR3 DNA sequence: TGTGCCAGCAGCCAAGATGGGACCGGGACAGGGGGCGATGGGGAGCAGTACTTC.

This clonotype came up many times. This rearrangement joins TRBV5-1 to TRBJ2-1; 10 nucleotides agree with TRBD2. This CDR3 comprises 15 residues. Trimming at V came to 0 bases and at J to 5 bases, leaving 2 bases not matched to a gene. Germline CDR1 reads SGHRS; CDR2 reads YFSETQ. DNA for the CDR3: TGCGCCAGCAGCTTGGGTAGCGGGAGGAACAATGAGCAGTTCTTC. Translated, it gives CASSLGSGRNNEQFF.

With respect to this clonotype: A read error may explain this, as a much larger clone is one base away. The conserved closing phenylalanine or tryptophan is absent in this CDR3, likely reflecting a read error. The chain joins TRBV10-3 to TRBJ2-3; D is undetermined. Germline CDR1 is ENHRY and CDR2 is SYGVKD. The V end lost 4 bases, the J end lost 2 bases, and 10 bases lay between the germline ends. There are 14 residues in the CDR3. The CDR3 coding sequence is TGTGCCATCAGTGCTGGCCTAGACACAGATACGCAGTATTCT. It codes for CAISAGLDTDTQYS.